The T cell receptor beta chain under discussion was sequenced for a study of control samples from healthy donors and cancer patients. V gave up 0 bases and J gave up 8 bases; unmatched junction bases: 10. CDR1 and CDR2 from the germline V gene are SGHKS and YYEKEE (reference sequence). There are 17 residues in the CDR3. Sequencing used immunoSEQ multiplex PCR; TCRdb keeps in-frame clones, though not all of them. The sample includes some 150,000 clones, less than 95% of them seen just once. This chain links TRBV5-5 with TRBJ1-4; TRBD1 agrees at 10 bases. This sequence was found in a man between 18 and 29 years old in good health. The specimen sequenced was blood. This CDR3 is CASSLVPGQGSGEKLFF. CDR3 DNA sequence: TGTGCCAGCAGCTTGGTTCCGGGACAGGGGTCGGGGGAAAAACTGTTTTTT.